The entry below describes one TCR beta chain. The sample belongs to a study of blood T cells in healthy people across ages. Per the germline V gene, CDR1 is SGHTA and CDR2 is FQGNSA. V shed 1 base and J shed 0 bases, with 9 bases lying between them. The CDR3 totals 15 residues. Combining a sample-barcoded 5' primer with a J-beta primer mix, a second PCR ran for roughly 6 to 11 cycles. TCRdb recomputed calls from the 5' RACE reads with MiXCR, one row per CDR3 protein. This sample has approximately 600,000 distinct CDR3 sequences, with approximately 59% found just once. The sample comprised blood. The receptor's source is a man in his sixties in good health. J is TRBJ2-5 and V is TRBV7-2, with a weak D call TRBD1 (5 bases). As DNA, the CDR3 is TGTGCCAGCAGCTTAGGACAGACCAACCAAGAGACCCAGTACTTC. Amino acids: CASSLGQTNQETQYF.